This T cell receptor beta chain was sequenced in a study of post-analysis software for immune sequencing data. Incorporated into the TCR beta cDNA libraries were unique molecular identifiers, which served to reduce PCR and sequencing biases. One entry per CDR3 protein results from TCRdb running MiXCR on the PCR reads. The sample lists about 430,000 distinct CDR3 sequences, approximately 39% occurring once. The sequencing input was blood. The TCR comes from a girl aged 2 to 9 with multiple sclerosis.

CDR3 DNA sequence: TGTGCCAGCTCACCTAGTAGCGGGGTTGACGAGACCCAGTACTTC. Translation gives CASSPSSGVDETQYF. This rearrangement joins TRBV18 to TRBJ2-7, with 8 positions matching TRBD2. The DNA end lines up better with TRBJ2-5; the J call may be wrong. Per germline, CDR1 KGHSH and CDR2 LQKENI. The CDR3 spans 15 residues.